This T cell receptor beta chain was captured by sequencing in a study of OX40 agonist ivuxolimab in advanced cancers. Study-level background: The patients' treatment was ivuxolimab, an agonistic anti-OX40 (CD134) antibody.

Trimming removed 9 bases from V and 4 bases from J, with 11 bases in between. The CDR3 sequence is 12 residues long. Germline V CDR1 and CDR2: MNHNY, SVGAGI (reference sequence). With baseline, cycle 4 day 1, and cycle 7 day 1 as timepoints, blood was sampled. This table comes from immunoSEQ multiplex PCR, and its TCRdb copy is limited to in-frame clones, with some not included. The sample lists 16,000 or so clones; roughly 77% were seen once. The sample was CD4+ or CD8+ T cells sorted from blood, taken in a trial of the OX40 agonist ivuxolimab. This sequence originates from an adult with an advanced solid tumor such as melanoma, head and neck, liver or kidney cancer. The chain links TRBV6-6 to TRBJ2-3; D is perhaps TRBD2 (6 bases). DNA of the CDR3: TGTGCCAGTGAGGAGGGGCCAGATACGCAGTATTTT. The encoded protein is CASEEGPDTQYF.